This T cell receptor beta chain appears in the sequencing data of a study of blood T cell repertoires in COVID-19. About the study: Specimens from acute and convalescent COVID-19 originated in the United States, Italy and Spain.

TCRdb's table, derived via immunoSEQ multiplex PCR, lists solely in-frame clones and lacks some. The sample has about 130,000 clones; nearly 70% are singletons. The clonotype originates from a woman between 65 and 79 years old with acute or convalescent COVID-19. The specimen sequenced was peripheral blood.

CDR3 bases: TGCGCCAGCAGCTTGTTGGGAGGACGAATGGAGACCCAGTACTTC. Its translation: CASSLLGGRMETQYF. The chain recombines TRBV5-1 with TRBJ2-5; a possible D gene is TRBD2 (6 bases). The V gene's germline CDR1 is SGHRS and CDR2 YFSETQ. V was cut by 1 base and J by 5 bases, with 15 bases left in between. The CDR3 runs 15 residues.